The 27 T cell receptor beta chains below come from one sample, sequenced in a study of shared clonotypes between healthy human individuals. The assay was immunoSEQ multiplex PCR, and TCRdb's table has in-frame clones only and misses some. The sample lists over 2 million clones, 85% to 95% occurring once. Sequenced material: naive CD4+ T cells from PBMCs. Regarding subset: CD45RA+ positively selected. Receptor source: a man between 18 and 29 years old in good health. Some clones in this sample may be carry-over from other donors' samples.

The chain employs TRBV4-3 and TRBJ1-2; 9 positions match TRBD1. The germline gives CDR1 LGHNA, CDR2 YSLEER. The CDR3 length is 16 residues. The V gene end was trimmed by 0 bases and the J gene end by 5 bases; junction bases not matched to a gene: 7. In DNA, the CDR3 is TGCGCCAGCAGCCAAGATACGACAGGGGGAGGGTATGGCTACACCTTC. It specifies CASSQDTTGGGYGYTF.

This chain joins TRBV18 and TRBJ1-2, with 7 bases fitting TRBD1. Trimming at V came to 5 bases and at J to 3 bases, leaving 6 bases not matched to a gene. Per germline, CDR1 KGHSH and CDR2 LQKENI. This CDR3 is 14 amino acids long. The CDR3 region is CASSRTGAYYGYTF. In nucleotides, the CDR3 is TGTGCCAGCTCAAGGACAGGAGCGTACTATGGCTACACCTTC.

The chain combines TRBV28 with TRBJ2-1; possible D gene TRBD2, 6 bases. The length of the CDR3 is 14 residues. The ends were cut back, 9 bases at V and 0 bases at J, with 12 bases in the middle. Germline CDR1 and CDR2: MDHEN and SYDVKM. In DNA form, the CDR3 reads TGTGCCAGTTGTAGGCGGGACTCCTACAATGAGCAGTTCTTC. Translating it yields CASCRRDSYNEQFF.

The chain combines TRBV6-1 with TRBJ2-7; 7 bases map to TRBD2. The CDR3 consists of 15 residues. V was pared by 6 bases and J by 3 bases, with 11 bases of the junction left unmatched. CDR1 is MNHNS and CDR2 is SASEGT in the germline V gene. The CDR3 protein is CASSLEWGGNYEQYF. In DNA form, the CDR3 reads TGTGCCAGCAGCCTTGAGTGGGGGGGGAACTACGAGCAGTACTTC.

The CDR3 loop is CASTRGGSSYGYTF. The CDR3 DNA is TGTGCCAGCACCCGGGGGGGATCAAGCTATGGCTACACCTTC. V and J are TRBV28 and TRBJ1-2; TRBD1 might be the D (5 bases). This CDR3 is 14 amino acids long. V gave up 7 bases and J gave up 4 bases, with 16 bases separating them. The germline V gene has CDR1 MDHEN and CDR2 SYDVKM.

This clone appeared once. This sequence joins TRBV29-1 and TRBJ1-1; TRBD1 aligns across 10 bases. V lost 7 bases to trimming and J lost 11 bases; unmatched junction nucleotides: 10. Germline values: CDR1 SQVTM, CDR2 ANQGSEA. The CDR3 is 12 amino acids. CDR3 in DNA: TGCAGCGCCGGGGGACAGGGGATTATGGCTTTCTTT. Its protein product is CSAGGQGIMAFF.

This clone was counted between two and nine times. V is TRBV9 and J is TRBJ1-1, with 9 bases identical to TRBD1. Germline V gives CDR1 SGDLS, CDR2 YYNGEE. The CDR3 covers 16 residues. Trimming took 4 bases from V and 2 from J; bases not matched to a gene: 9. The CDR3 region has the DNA TGTGCCAGCAGCCCCTGGGACAGGGTCGGAAACACTGAAGCTTTCTTT. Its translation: CASSPWDRVGNTEAFF.

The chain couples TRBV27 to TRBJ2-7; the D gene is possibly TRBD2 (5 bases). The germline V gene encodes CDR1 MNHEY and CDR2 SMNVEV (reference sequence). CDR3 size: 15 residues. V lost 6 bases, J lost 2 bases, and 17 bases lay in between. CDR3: CASRRGWLGPYEQYF. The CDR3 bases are TGTGCCAGCAGACGAGGGTGGCTTGGGCCCTACGAGCAGTACTTC.

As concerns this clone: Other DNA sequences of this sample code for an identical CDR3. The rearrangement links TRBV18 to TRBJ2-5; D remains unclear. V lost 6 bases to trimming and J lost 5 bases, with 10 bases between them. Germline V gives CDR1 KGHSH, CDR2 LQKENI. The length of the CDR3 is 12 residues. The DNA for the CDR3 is TGTGCCAGCTCCCCCCCCGGGGAGACCCAGTACTTC. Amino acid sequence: CASSPPGETQYF.

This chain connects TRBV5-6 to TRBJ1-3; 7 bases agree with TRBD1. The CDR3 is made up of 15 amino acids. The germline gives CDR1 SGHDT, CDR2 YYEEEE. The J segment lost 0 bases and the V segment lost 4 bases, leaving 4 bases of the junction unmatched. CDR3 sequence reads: CASSGGTASGNTIYF. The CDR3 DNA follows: TGTGCCAGCAGCGGCGGGACAGCCTCTGGAAACACCATATATTTT.

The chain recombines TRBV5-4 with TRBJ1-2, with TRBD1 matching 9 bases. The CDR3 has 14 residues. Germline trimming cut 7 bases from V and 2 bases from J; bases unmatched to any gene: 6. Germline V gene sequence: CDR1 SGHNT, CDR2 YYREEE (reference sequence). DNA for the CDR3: TGTGCCAGCGGCCCCGGGACAGGGAACTATGGCTACACCTTC. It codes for CASGPGTGNYGYTF.

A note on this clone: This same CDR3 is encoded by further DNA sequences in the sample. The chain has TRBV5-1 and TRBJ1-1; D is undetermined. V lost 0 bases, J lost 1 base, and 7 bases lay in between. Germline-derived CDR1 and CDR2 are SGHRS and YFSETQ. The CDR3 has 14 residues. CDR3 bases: TGCGCCAGCAGCTTGGGGGGAGGGAACACTGAAGCTTTCTTT. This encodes CASSLGGGNTEAFF.

CDR3 DNA sequence: TGCGCCAGCAGCGTCCTTTCAGGACTGAACACTGAAGCTTTCTTT. Translation gives CASSVLSGLNTEAFF. V usage is TRBV5-1 and J usage is TRBJ1-1; D is ambiguous. Germline V lookup: CDR1 SGHRS, CDR2 YFSETQ. This CDR3 spans 15 amino acids. V shed 4 bases and J shed 0 bases, with 13 bases lying between them.

The CDR3 sequence: CASSGGPVYNEQFF. CDR3 coding DNA: TGTGCCAGCAGTGGGGGACCCGTCTACAATGAGCAGTTCTTC. The rearrangement uses TRBV28 and TRBJ2-1, with D perhaps being TRBD1 or TRBD2 (5 bases each). Trimming left V 5 bases short and J 3 bases short, with 11 bases between. The CDR3 has 14 residues. Per germline, CDR1 MDHEN and CDR2 SYDVKM. The whole variable domain, remainder taken from reference TRBV28 and TRBJ2-1, is DVKVTQSSRYLVKRTGEKVFLECVQDMDHENMFWYRQDPGLGLRLIYFSYDVKMKEKGDIPEGYSVSREKKERFSLILESASTNQTSMYLCASSGGPVYNEQFFGPGTRLTVL.

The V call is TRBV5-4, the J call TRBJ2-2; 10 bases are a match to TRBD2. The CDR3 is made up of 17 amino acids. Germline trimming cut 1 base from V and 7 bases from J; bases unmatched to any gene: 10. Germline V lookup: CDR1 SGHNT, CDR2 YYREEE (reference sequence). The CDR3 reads CASSLSPGTSVGGELFF. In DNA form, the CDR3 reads TGTGCCAGCAGCTTGAGCCCCGGGACTAGCGTTGGCGGGGAGCTGTTTTTT. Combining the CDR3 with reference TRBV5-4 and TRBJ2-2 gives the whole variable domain ETGVTQSPTHLIKTRGQQVTLRCSSQSGHNTVSWYQQALGQGPQFIFQYYREEENGRGNFPPRFSGLQFPNYSSELNVNALELDDSALYLCASSLSPGTSVGGELFFGEGSRLTVL.

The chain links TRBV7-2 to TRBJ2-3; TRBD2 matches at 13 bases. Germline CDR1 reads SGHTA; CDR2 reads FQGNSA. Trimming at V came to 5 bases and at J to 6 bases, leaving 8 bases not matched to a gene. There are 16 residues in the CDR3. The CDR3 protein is CASSPRTSGSRDTQYF. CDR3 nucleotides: TGTGCCAGCAGCCCCCGGACTAGCGGGAGTCGGGATACGCAGTATTTT.

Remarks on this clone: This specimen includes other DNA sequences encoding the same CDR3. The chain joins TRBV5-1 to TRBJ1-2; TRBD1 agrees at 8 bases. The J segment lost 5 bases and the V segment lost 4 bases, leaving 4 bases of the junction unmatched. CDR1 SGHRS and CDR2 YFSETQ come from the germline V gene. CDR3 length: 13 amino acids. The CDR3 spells CASSQTGDYGYTF. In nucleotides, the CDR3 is TGCGCCAGCAGCCAGACAGGGGATTATGGCTACACCTTC. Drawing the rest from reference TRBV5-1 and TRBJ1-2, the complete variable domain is KAGVTQTPRYLIKTRGQQVTLSCSPISGHRSVSWYQQTPGQGLQFLFEYFSETQRNKGNFPGRFSGRQFSNSRSEMNVSTLELGDSALYLCASSQTGDYGYTFGSGTRLTVV.

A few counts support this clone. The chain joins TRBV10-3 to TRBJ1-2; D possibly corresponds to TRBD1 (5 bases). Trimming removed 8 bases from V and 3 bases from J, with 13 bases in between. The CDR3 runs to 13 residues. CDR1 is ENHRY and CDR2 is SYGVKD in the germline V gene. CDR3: CAIAEGGDYGYTF. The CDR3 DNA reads TGTGCCATCGCGGAGGGAGGGGACTATGGCTACACCTTC.

The CDR3 here is CAWSPRTGDSGANVLTF. The CDR3 DNA is TGTGCCTGGAGTCCCCGGACAGGGGACTCTGGGGCCAACGTCCTGACTTTC. The chain joins TRBV30 to TRBJ2-6; TRBD1 aligns across 9 bases. The germline V gene encodes CDR1 GTSNPN and CDR2 SVGIG (reference sequence). V shed 2 bases and J 0 bases; nucleotides not matched to a gene: 5. This CDR3 spans 17 amino acids. Full variable domain (missing parts from reference TRBV30 and TRBJ2-6): SQTIHQWPATLVQPVGSPLSLECTVEGTSNPNLYWYRQAAGRGLQLLFYSVGIGQISSEVPQNLSASRPQDRQFILSSKKLLLSDSGFYLCAWSPRTGDSGANVLTFGAGSRLTVL.

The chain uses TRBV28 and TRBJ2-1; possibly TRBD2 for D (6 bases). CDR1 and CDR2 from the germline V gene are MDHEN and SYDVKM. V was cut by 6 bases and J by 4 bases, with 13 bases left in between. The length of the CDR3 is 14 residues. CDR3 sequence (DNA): TGTGCCAGCAGACTTAGGCGGGAATACAATGAGCAGTTCTTC. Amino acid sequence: CASRLRREYNEQFF.

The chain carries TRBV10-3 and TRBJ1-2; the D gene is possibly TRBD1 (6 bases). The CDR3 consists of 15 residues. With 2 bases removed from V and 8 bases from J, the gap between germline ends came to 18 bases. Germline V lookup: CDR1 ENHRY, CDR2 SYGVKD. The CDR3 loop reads CAISEEGRTARGYTF. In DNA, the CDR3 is TGTGCCATCAGTGAGGAAGGTCGGACAGCGAGGGGCTACACCTTC.

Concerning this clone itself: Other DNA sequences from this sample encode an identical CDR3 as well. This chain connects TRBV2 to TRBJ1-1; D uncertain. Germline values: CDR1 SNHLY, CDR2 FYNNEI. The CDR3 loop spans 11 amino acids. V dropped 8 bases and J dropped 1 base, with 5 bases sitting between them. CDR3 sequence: CASSRNTEAFF. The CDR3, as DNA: TGTGCCAGCTCGCGGAACACTGAAGCTTTCTTT.

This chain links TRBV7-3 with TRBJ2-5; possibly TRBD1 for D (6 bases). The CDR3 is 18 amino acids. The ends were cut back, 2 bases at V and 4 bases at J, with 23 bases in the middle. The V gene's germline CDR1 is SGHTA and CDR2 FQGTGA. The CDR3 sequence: CASSLGARGLQSLETQYF. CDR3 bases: TGTGCCAGCAGCTTAGGGGCCAGGGGCCTTCAGTCTCTAGAGACCCAGTACTTC.

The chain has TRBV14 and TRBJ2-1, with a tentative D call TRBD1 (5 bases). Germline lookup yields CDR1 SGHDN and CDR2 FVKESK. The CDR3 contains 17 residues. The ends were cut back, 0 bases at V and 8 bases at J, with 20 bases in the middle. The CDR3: CASSQDRGRDRSDEQFF. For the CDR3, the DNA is TGTGCCAGCAGCCAAGATAGGGGCAGAGATCGGTCGGATGAGCAGTTCTTC.

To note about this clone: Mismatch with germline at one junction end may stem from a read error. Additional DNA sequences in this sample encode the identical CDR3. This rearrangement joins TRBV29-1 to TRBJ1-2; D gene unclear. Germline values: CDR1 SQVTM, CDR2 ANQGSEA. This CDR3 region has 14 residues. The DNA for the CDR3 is TGCAGCGTTGCCGTCTCAAGGTCAAACTACGGCTACACCTTC. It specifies CSVAVSRSNYGYTF. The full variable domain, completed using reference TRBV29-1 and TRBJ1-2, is SAVISQKPSRDICQRGTSLTIQCQVDSQVTMMFWYRQQPGQSLTLIATANQGSEATYESGFVIDKFPISRPNLTFSTLTVSNMSPEDSSIYLCSVAVSRSNYGYTFGSGTRLTVV.

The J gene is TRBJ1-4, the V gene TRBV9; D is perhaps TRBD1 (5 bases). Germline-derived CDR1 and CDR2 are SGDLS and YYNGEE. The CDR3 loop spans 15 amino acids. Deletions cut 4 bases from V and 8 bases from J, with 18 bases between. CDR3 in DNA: TGTGCCAGCAGCTTAACAGGCATGAGGAAAGAAAAACTGTTTTTT. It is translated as CASSLTGMRKEKLFF.

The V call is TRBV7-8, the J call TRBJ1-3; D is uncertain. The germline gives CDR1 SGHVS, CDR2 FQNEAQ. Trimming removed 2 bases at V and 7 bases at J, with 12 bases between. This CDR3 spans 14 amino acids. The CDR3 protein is CASSLTWSGNTIYF. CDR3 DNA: TGTGCCAGCAGCTTAACCTGGAGCGGGAACACCATATATTTT.